The 16 T cell receptor beta chains presented below share a single source sample, sequenced in a study of tumor and adjacent non-tumor tissue in lung cancer. Three rounds of nested PCR, following a modified ARM-PCR protocol, produced the TCRbeta library. TCRdb processed the multiplex PCR reads anew with MiXCR; each CDR3 protein has one entry. The sample has under 140,000 distinct CDR3 sequences, 84% seen once. No cell sorting was done before RNA was extracted from the tissue. Source material: lung tumor tissue. The receptor set was obtained from a man aged 65 to 79 with non-small cell lung cancer.

This clonotype was detected many times. The V and J genes are TRBV5-1 and TRBJ1-2; D ambiguous. Germline V gene data show CDR1 as SGHRS and CDR2 as YFSETQ. V was shortened by 4 bases and J by 6 bases, with 13 bases between the two germline ends. The CDR3 length is 13 residues. CDR3 DNA: TGCGCCAGCAGCACTGAGTGGGCCCATGGCTACACCTTC. Translation: CASSTEWAHGYTF.

This CDR3 reads CASSHPDRSIEAFF. In DNA form, the CDR3 reads TGTGCCAGCAGCCACCCGGACAGGAGTATCGAAGCTTTCTTT. The chain joins TRBV11-2 to TRBJ1-1, with 7 bases that match TRBD1. Trimming at V came to 5 bases and at J to 8 bases, leaving 11 bases not matched to a gene. CDR1 and CDR2 (germline): SGHAT, FQNNGV. This CDR3 is 14 amino acids long.

The chain has TRBV4-1 and TRBJ2-1; D ambiguous. Per the germline V gene, CDR1 is MGHRA and CDR2 is YSYEKL. The CDR3 has 17 residues. Trimming shortened V by 1 base and J by 8 bases, and 21 bases separated the two germline ends. In DNA, the CDR3 is TGCGCCAGCAGCCAAGGGGTCGGTGCAGGACGGTACGATGAGCAGTTCTTC. The encoded protein is CASSQGVGAGRYDEQFF.

The V gene is TRBV6-2 or TRBV6-3, the J gene TRBJ2-1, with a possible D match to TRBD1 (5 bases). This CDR3 has 15 residues. Per germline, CDR1 MNHEY and CDR2 SVGEGT. V was clipped by 5 bases and J by 7 bases, with 18 bases between them. The CDR3 here is CASSRVGPGINEQFF. CDR3 sequence (DNA): TGTGCCAGCAGTCGGGTTGGGCCAGGGATTAATGAGCAGTTCTTC.

The chain is built from TRBV12-3 or TRBV12-4 and TRBJ1-1; D may be TRBD1 (6 bases). The CDR3 length is 12 residues. Trimming stripped 5 bases from V and 12 bases from J, with 16 bases between. The CDR3 is CASSIGTYESFF. In nucleotides, the CDR3 is TGTGCCAGCAGTATAGGGACATACGAATCTTTCTTT.

A word on this clonotype: The junction departs from germline at one end; a sequencing error may be responsible. The rearrangement uses TRBV6-1 and TRBJ2-7, with D perhaps matching TRBD1 (5 bases). This CDR3 region has 14 residues. In germline, CDR1 is MNHNS, CDR2 SASEGT. The CDR3 bases are TGTGCCAGCACCCGGATAGACAGCTCCTACGAGGAGTACTTC. Its protein product is CASTRIDSSYEEYF.

Note on this clonotype: The junction does not match germline at one end; this may be a read error. V and J are TRBV6-1 and TRBJ2-7; D may be TRBD1 (6 bases). The CDR3 has 14 residues. CDR1 is MNHNS and CDR2 is SASEGT in the germline V gene. The CDR3 reads CASSEVQGTKEQYF. The CDR3 DNA reads as TGTGCGAGCAGTGAAGTACAGGGAACAAAGGAGCAGTACTTC.

This clonotype was observed a single time. V is TRBV2 and J is TRBJ2-3; the D gene is possibly TRBD1 (5 bases). The CDR3 spans 13 residues. V gave up 7 bases and J gave up 1 base, with 9 bases separating them. The germline V gene has CDR1 SNHLY and CDR2 FYNNEI. The CDR3 region is CASIVQGTDTQYF. For the CDR3, the DNA is TGTGCCAGCATTGTACAGGGCACAGATACGCAGTATTTT.

V is TRBV11-3 and J is TRBJ2-5; the D is unclear. Germline assignment: CDR1 SGHNT and CDR2 YENEEA. The ends were cut back, 5 bases at V and 4 bases at J, with 17 bases in the middle. The CDR3 loop spans 15 amino acids. The CDR3 sequence: CASSKTHSTRETQYF. The CDR3 nucleotides read TGTGCCAGCAGCAAGACACATAGCACCCGAGAGACCCAGTACTTC.

A single count supports this clonotype. One end of the junction is discordant with germline, which a read error may explain. This sequence joins TRBV29-1 and TRBJ2-4; weak D call: TRBD1 (6 bases). Germline assignment: CDR1 SQVTM and CDR2 ANQGSEA. The CDR3 sequence is 16 residues long. The CDR3 region has the DNA TGCAGCCTTGAAGATCTAGTCGGACAACCAAGGGACATTCAGTATTTC. Translated: CSLEDLVGQPRDIQYF.

The CDR3 loop reads CASNSPGHRRAGAFF. The CDR3 coding sequence is TGTGCCAGCAATAGCCCGGGACATCGAAGGGCGGGAGCTTTCTTT. The rearrangement joins TRBV6-2 or TRBV6-3 to TRBJ1-1; a weak D match, TRBD1 (6 bases). The ends were cut back, 7 bases at V and 10 bases at J, with 25 bases in the middle. Germline V gene data show CDR1 as MNHEY and CDR2 as SVGEGT. The CDR3 is 15 residues long.

V is TRBV6-2 or TRBV6-3 and J is TRBJ2-6, with 8 bases aligning to TRBD2. There are 16 residues in the CDR3. Germline CDR1 reads MNHEY; CDR2 reads SVGEGT. V trimming: 10 bases; J trimming: 3 bases; junction bases outside the gene matches: 11. The CDR3 DNA sequence: TGTGCCACGGGCCTAGCGGGCCCAGATGGGGCCAACGTCCTGACTTTC. This gives the protein CATGLAGPDGANVLTF.

Notes on this clonotype: A junction boundary mismatches the germline segment, possibly from a read error. The chain has TRBV6-6 and TRBJ2-4, with D possibly TRBD1 on 6 matching bases. Germline CDR1 reads MNHNY; CDR2 reads SVGAGI (reference sequence). The length of the CDR3 is 16 residues. CDR3 residues: CASSGEQGFVKNIHYF. CDR3 coding DNA: TGTGCCAGCAGTGGCGAGCAGGGGTTCGTCAAAAACATTCACTATTTC.

Regarding this clonotype: A read error may account for a junction end that differs from germline. J is TRBJ1-2 and V is TRBV12-3 or TRBV12-4; D not resolved. The CDR3 runs 13 residues. The CDR3 DNA follows: TGTGCCAGCAGTTCTCGGGTCTACAATGGTTACACCTTC. It yields the protein CASSSRVYNGYTF.

As for this clonotype: Possible read error: a much larger clone is one base away. The conserved final phenylalanine or tryptophan is absent from the CDR3, which likely points to a read error. The V gene is TRBV28, the J gene TRBJ2-4; 10 bases line up with TRBD1. The CDR3 sequence is 16 residues long. The germline V gene encodes CDR1 MDHEN and CDR2 SYDVKM. Trimming removed 4 bases from V and 7 bases from J; junction bases left unmatched: 10. CDR3 in amino acids: CASSSPGTGEMNIQYY. The CDR3 DNA reads as TGTGCCAGCAGTTCTCCGGGGACAGGGGAGATGAACATTCAGTACTAC.

The chain links TRBV6-5 to TRBJ2-2; D is undetermined. From germline, CDR1 is MNHEY and CDR2 SVGAGI. V dropped 0 bases and J dropped 6 bases, with 11 bases sitting between them. This CDR3 spans 15 amino acids. This chain's CDR3 is CASSYSSGFPGELFF. Here the CDR3 DNA reads TGTGCCAGCAGTTACTCGAGTGGCTTCCCCGGGGAGCTGTTTTTT.